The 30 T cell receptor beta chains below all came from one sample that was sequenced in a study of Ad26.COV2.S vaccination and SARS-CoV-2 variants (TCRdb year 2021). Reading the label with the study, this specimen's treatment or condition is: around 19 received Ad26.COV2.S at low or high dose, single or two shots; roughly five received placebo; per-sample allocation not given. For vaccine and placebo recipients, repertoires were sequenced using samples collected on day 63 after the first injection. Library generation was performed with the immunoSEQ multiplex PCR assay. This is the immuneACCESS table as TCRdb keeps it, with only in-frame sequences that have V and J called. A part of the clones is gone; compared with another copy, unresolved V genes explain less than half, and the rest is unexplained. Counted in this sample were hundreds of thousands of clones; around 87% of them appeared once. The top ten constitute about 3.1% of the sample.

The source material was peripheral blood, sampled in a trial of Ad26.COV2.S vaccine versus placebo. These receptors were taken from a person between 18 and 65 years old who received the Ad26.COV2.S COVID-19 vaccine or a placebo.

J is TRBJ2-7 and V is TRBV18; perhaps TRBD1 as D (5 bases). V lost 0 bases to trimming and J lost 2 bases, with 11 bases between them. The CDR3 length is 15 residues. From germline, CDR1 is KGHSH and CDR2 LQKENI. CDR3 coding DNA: TGTGCCAGCTCACCACCGGGCAGGGCCCCCTACGAGCAGTACTTC. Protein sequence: CASSPPGRAPYEQYF. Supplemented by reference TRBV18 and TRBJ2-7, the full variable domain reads NAGVMQNPRHLVRRRGQEARLRCSPMKGHSHVYWYRQLPEEGLKFMVYLQKENIIDESGMPKERFSAEFPKEGPSILRIQQVVRGDSAAYFCASSPPGRAPYEQYFGPGTRLTVT.

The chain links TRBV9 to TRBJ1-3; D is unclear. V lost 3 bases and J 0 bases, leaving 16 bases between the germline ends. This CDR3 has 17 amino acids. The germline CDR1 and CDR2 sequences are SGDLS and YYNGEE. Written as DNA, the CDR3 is TGTGCCAGCAGCGACCGTCCCTCAGGATTCTCTGGAAACACCATATATTTT. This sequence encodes CASSDRPSGFSGNTIYF.

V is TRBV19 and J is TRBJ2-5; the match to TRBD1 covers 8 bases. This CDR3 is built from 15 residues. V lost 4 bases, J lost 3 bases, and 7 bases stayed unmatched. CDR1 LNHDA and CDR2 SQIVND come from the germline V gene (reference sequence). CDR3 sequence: CASSSATGGKETQYF. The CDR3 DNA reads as TGTGCCAGTAGTAGTGCTACAGGGGGAAAAGAGACCCAGTACTTC.

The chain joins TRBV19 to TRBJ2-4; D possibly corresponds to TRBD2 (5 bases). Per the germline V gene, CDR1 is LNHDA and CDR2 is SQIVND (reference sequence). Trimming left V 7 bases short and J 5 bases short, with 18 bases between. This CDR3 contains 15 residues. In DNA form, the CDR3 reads TGTGCCAGTACCCCGACGGGGTCTCTCCAAAACATTCAGTACTTC. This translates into CASTPTGSLQNIQYF.

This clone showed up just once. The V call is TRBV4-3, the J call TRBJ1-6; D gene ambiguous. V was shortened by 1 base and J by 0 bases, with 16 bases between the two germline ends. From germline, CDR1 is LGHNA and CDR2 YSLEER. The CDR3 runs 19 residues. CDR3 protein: CASSQGYGSGSSYNSPLHF. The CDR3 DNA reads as TGCGCCAGCAGCCAAGGGTACGGTTCCGGAAGCTCCTATAATTCACCCCTCCACTTT.

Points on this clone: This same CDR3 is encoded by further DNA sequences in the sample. As DNA, the CDR3 is TGTGCCAGCAGTGACAGGGTTAATCAGCCCCAGCATTTT. Protein product: CASSDRVNQPQHF. This sequence joins TRBV25-1 and TRBJ1-5, with D perhaps TRBD1 (5 bases). Germline CDR1 reads MGHDK; CDR2 reads SYGVNS. V dropped 3 bases and J dropped 4 bases, with 7 bases sitting between them. This CDR3 is 13 amino acids long.

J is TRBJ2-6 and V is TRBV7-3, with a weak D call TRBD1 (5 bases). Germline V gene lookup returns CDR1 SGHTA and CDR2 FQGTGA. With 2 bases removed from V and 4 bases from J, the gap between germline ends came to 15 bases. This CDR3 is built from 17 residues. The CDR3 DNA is TGTGCCAGCAGCTTAGGGGCCCCCATGGGGGGGGCCAACGTCCTGACTTTC. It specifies CASSLGAPMGGANVLTF.

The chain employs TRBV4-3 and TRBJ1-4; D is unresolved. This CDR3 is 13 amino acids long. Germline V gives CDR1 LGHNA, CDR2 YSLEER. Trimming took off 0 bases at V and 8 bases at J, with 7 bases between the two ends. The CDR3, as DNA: TGCGCCAGCAGCCAAGATTTGACAGAAAAACTGTTTTTT. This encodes CASSQDLTEKLFF.

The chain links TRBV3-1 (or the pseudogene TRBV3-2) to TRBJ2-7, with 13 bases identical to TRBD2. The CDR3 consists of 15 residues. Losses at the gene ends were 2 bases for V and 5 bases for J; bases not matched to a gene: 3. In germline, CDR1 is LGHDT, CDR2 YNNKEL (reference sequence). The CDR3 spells CASSQPGLAGHEQYF. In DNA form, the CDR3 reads TGTGCCAGCAGCCAACCGGGACTAGCGGGACACGAGCAGTACTTC.

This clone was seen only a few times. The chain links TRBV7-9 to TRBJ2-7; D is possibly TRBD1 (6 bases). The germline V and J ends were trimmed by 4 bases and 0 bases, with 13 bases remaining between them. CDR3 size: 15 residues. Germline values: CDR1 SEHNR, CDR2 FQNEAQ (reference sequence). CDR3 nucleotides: TGTGCCAGCAGCTCTAGTTTGGACAGCTCCTACGAGCAGTACTTC. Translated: CASSSSLDSSYEQYF.

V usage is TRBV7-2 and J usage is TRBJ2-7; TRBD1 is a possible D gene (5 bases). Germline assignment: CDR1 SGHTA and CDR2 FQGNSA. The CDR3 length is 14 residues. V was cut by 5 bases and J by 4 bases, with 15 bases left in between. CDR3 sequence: CASSHGQGRYEQYF. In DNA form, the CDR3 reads TGTGCCAGCAGCCATGGGCAGGGCAGGTACGAGCAGTACTTC.

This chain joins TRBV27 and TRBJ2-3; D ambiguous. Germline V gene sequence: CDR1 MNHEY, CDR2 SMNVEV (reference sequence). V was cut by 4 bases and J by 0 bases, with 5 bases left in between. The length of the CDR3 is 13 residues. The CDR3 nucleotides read TGTGCCAGCAGTTCGCCGAGCACAGATACGCAGTATTTT. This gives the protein CASSSPSTDTQYF.

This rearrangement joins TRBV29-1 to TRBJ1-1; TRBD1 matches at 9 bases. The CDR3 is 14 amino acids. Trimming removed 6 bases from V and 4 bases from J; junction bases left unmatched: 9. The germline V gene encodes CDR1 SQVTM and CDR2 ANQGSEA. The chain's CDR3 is CSVTQQGASTEAFF. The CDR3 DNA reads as TGCAGCGTGACCCAACAGGGGGCGAGCACTGAAGCTTTCTTT.

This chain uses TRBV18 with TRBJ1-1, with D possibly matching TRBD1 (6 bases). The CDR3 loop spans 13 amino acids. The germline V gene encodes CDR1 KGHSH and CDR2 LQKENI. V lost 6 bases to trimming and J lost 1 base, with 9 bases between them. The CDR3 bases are TGTGCCAGCTCTAGGGACAAGAACACTGAAGCTTTCTTT. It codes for CASSRDKNTEAFF. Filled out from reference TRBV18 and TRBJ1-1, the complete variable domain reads NAGVMQNPRHLVRRRGQEARLRCSPMKGHSHVYWYRQLPEEGLKFMVYLQKENIIDESGMPKERFSAEFPKEGPSILRIQQVVRGDSAAYFCASSRDKNTEAFFGQGTRLTVV.

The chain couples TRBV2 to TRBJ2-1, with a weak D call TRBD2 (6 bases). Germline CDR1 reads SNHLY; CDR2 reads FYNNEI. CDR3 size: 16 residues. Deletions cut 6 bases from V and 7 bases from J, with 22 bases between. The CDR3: CASRSESRSGGNEQFF. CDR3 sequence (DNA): TGTGCCAGCAGGAGTGAGAGTCGCTCCGGGGGAAATGAGCAGTTCTTC.

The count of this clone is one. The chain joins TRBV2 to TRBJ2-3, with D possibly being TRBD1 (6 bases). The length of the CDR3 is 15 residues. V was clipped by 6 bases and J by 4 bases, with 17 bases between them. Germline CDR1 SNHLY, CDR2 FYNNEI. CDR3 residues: CASSETGKGADTQYF. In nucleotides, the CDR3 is TGTGCCAGCAGCGAAACAGGGAAAGGTGCAGATACGCAGTATTTT. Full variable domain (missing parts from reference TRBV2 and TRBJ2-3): EPEVTQTPSHQVTQMGQEVILRCVPISNHLYFYWYRQILGQKVEFLVSFYNNEISEKSEIFDDQFSVERPDGSNFTLKIRSTKLEDSAMYFCASSETGKGADTQYFGPGTRLTVL.

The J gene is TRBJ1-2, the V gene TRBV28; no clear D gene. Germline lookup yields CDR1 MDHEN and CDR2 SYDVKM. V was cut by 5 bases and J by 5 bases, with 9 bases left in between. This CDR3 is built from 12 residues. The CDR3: CASSQALYGYTF. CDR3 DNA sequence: TGTGCCAGCAGTCAAGCCCTATATGGCTACACCTTC.

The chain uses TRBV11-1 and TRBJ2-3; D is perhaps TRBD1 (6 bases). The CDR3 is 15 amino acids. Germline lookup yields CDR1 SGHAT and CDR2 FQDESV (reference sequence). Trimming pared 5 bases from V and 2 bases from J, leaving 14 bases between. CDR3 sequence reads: CASSQGTFSTDTQYF. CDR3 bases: TGTGCCAGCAGCCAAGGGACATTCTCCACAGATACGCAGTATTTT.

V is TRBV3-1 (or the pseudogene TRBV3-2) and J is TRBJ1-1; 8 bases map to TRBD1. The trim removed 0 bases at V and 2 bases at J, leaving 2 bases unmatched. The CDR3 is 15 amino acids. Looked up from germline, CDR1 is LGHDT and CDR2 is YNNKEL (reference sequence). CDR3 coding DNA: TGTGCCAGCAGCCAAGATCCAGGGGGCAACACTGAAGCTTTCTTT. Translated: CASSQDPGGNTEAFF.

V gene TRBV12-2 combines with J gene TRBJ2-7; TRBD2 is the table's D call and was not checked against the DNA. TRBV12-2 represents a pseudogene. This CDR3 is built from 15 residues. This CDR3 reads CASRLMASGRREQYF. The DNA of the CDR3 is TGTGCAAGTCGCTTAATGGCTAGCGGGAGGCGAGAGCAGTACTTC.

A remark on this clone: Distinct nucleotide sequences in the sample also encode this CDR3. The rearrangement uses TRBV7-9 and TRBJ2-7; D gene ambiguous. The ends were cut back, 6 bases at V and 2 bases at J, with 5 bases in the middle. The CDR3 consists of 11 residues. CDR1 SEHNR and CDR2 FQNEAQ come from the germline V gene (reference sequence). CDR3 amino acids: CASSSPYEQYF. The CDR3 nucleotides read TGTGCCAGCAGTTCTCCCTACGAGCAGTACTTC. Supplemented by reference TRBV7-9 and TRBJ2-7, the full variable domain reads DTGVSQNPRHKITKRGQNVTFRCDPISEHNRLYWYRQTLGQGPEFLTYFQNEAQLEKSRLLSDRFSAERPKGSFSTLEIQRTEQGDSAMYLCASSSPYEQYFGPGTRLTVT.

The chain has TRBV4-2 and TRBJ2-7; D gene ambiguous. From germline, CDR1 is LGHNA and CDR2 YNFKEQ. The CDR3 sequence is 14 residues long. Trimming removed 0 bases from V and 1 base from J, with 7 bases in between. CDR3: CASSQDIPSYEQYF. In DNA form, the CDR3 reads TGTGCCAGCAGCCAAGACATCCCTTCCTACGAGCAGTACTTC.

The CDR3 spells CAILVPESRDYEQYF. The CDR3 coding sequence is TGTGCCATCCTAGTCCCGGAGAGTAGAGACTACGAGCAGTACTTC. The chain is built from TRBV2 and TRBJ2-7; D unclear. This CDR3 region has 15 residues. V lost 10 bases and J lost 3, with 22 bases in between. Germline CDR1 reads SNHLY; CDR2 reads FYNNEI.

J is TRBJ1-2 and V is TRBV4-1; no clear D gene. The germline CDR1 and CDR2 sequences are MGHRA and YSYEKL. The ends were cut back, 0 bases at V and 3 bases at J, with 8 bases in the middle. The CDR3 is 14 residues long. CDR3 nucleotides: TGCGCCAGCAGCCAAGAGTACGGGCACTATGGCTACACCTTC. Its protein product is CASSQEYGHYGYTF.

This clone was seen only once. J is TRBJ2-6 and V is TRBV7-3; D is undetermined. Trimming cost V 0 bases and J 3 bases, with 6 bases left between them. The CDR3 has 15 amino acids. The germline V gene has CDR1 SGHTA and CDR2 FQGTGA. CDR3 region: CASSLTISGANVLTF. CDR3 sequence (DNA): TGTGCCAGCAGCTTAACGATAAGTGGGGCCAACGTCCTGACTTTC.

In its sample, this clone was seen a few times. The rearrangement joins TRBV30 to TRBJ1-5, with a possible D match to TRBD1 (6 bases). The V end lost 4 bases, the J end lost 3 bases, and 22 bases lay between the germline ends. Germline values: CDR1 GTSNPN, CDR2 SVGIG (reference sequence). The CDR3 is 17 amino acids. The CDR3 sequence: CAWTPGQPKGVNQPQHF. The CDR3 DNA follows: TGTGCCTGGACTCCTGGACAGCCGAAGGGGGTCAATCAGCCCCAGCATTTT.

The CDR3 DNA reads as TGTGCCAGCAGCCCCGGGACAGGGCCCTACGAGCAGTACTTC. Translation gives CASSPGTGPYEQYF. The chain has TRBV9 and TRBJ2-7, with TRBD1 matching over 9 bases. With 4 bases clipped from V and 2 bases from J, the junction kept 4 bases outside the gene matches. Germline V gene sequence: CDR1 SGDLS, CDR2 YYNGEE. The CDR3 spans 14 residues.

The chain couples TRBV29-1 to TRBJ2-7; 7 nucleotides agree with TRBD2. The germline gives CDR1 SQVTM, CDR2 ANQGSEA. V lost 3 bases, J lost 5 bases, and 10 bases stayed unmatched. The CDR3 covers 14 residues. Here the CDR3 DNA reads TGCAGCGTTGACCCCGGACTAGGGATCGACGAGCAGTACTTC. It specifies CSVDPGLGIDEQYF.

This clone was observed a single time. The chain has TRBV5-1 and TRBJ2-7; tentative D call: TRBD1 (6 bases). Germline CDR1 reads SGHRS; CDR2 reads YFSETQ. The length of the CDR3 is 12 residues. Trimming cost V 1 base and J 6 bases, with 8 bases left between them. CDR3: CASSLWGREQYF. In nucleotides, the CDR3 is TGCGCCAGCAGCTTGTGGGGGCGCGAGCAGTACTTC.

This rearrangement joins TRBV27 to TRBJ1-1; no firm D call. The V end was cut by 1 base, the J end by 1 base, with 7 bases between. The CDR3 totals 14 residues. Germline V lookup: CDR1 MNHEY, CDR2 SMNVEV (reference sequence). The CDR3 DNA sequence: TGTGCCAGCAGTTTATATCACGGGAACACTGAAGCTTTCTTT. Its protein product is CASSLYHGNTEAFF.